Listed below are T cell receptor beta chains from one sample, sequenced in a study of blood T cell repertoires in COVID-19. Data came from immunoSEQ multiplex PCR; TCRdb stores just in-frame clones and leaves some out. This table has 430,000 or so clones, roughly 90% appearing once. Sequences were obtained from PBMCs or T cells enriched from blood (not recorded which). These receptor sequences come from a woman between 40 and 50 years old who had recovered from COVID-19. Both conserved end residues are part of each CDR3. A D gene is named only where the DNA matches it firmly. Only part of the rows carry a size: once, few, many, or a class if the clone is expanded.

j_call clone_size v_call d_call cdr3_nt cdr3_aa
TRBJ1-1 . TRBV13 . TGTGCCAGCAGCCTCCGGCGGGGGAACACTGAAGCTTTCTTT CASSLRRGNTEAFF
TRBJ1-3 . TRBV24-1 . TGTGCCACCAGTGATTTGCCAGACACCATATATTTT CATSDLPDTIYF
TRBJ1-2 . TRBV7-8 . TGTGCCAGCAGCCCTCGGGGGGAGGTTGGCTATGGCTACACCTTC CASSPRGEVGYGYTF
TRBJ2-1 few TRBV5-4 TRBD2 TGTGCCAGCAGCCTGCGGGGGGGGCTCCATGAGCAGTTCTTC CASSLRGGLHEQFF
TRBJ1-2 . TRBV19 TRBD1 TGTGCCACCGGGACAGGGGACTTTGGGGCGTGGGGCTACACCTTC CATGTGDFGAWGYTF
TRBJ2-7 . TRBV27 TRBD1 TGTGCCAGCAGTTTGGGGACAGGGAGCTACGAGCAGTACTTC CASSLGTGSYEQYF
TRBJ2-6 . TRBV27 . TGTGCCAGCAGTTTCTTATTGGCCCAGGGGCCGGCTGGGGCCAACGTCCTGACTTTC CASSFLLAQGPAGANVLTF
TRBJ1-6 few TRBV5-1 . TGCGCCAGCAGCTCCACGGATTCACCCCTCCACTTT CASSSTDSPLHF
TRBJ1-6 . TRBV19 . TGTGCCAGTAGTTCCTCCGTGAGCTCCTATAATTCACCCCTCCACTTT CASSSSVSSYNSPLHF
TRBJ2-5 . TRBV5-1 TRBD2 TGCGCCAGCAGCTTGGGAGCGGGAGTACCGGAGACCCAGTACTTC CASSLGAGVPETQYF
TRBJ1-1 . TRBV10-3 TRBD1 TGTGCCATCACTAAGGGACAGGGGAACACTGAAGCTTTCTTT CAITKGQGNTEAFF
TRBJ2-7 . TRBV7-8 TRBD1 TGTGCCAGCAGCTTAGGACAGGGGTTGATGTACGAGCAGTACTTC CASSLGQGLMYEQYF
TRBJ1-1 . TRBV6-5 . TGTGCCAGTTCTCCCAGGGAGGGACGGGAAGCTTTCTTT CASSPREGREAFF
TRBJ1-6 . TRBV4-3 . TGCGCCAGCAGCCACCGCCAGGGGAATAATTCACCCCTCCACTTT CASSHRQGNNSPLHF
TRBJ2-7 . TRBV7-9 . TGTGCCAGCAGCCCGGTCCCCAGGGGAACCTACGAGCAGTACTTC CASSPVPRGTYEQYF
TRBJ2-1 . TRBV7-2 TRBD2 TGTGCCAGCATCGTGACTAGCGGGAGCTACAATGAGCAGTTCTTC CASIVTSGSYNEQFF
TRBJ2-1 . TRBV13 TRBD2 TGTGCCAGCAGCTCCCCGGGACTAGTCGACAATGAGCAGTTCTTC CASSSPGLVDNEQFF
TRBJ2-1 . TRBV5-4 TRBD2 TGTGCCAGCCGCCCAGGGACTAGCTCCTACAATGAGCAGTTCTTC CASRPGTSSYNEQFF
TRBJ1-1 . TRBV6-5 . TGTGCCAGCAGTCCGGACAGCTGGAACACTGAAGCTTTCTTT CASSPDSWNTEAFF
TRBJ1-6 . TRBV7-8 TRBD1 TGTGCCAGCAGCCCCCGCAGTCGACAGGGTGTAGGCAATTCACCCCTCCACTTT CASSPRSRQGVGNSPLHF
TRBJ2-7 . TRBV19 TRBD1 TGTGCCAGTACCTACTCCCGACAGGGCCCTTCCTACGAGCAGTACTTC CASTYSRQGPSYEQYF
TRBJ2-7 . TRBV6-6 . TGTGCCAGCAGTTACTCGAGGGGGACCTACGAGCAGTACTTC CASSYSRGTYEQYF
TRBJ1-4 . TRBV18 TRBD1 TGTGCCAGCTCACTCTGGAAGGGACAGGGTTATGAAAAACTGTTTTTT CASSLWKGQGYEKLFF
TRBJ1-1 . TRBV9 TRBD1 TGTGCCAGCAGCCCCTGGGACAGGGGAGCTTTCTTT CASSPWDRGAFF
TRBJ1-4 . TRBV6-1 TRBD1 TGTGCCAGCAGAGAAGGCGGACAGGGAGGCGAAAAACTGTTTTTT CASREGGQGGEKLFF
TRBJ1-4 . TRBV9 . TGTGCCAGCAGCGAGGCCCCCTGGGCGGAAAAACTGTTTTTT CASSEAPWAEKLFF
TRBJ1-4 . TRBV2 TRBD1 TGTGCCAGCACCTACTCACCGGGACAGGTGGAGAAACTGTTTTTT CASTYSPGQVEKLFF
TRBJ1-1 . TRBV10-3 TRBD1 TGTGCCATCAGGACAGACAGGGTGACTGAAGCTTTCTTT CAIRTDRVTEAFF
TRBJ1-5 . TRBV3-1/TRBV3-2 . TGTGCCAGCAGCTATAACAATCAGCCCCAGCATTTT CASSYNNQPQHF
TRBJ1-1 . TRBV5-1 . TGCGCCAGCAGCTTAGAGACAGGCCTTGGGACTGAAGCTTTCTTT CASSLETGLGTEAFF
TRBJ1-2 . TRBV27 . TGTGCCAGCAGTTTAAAAGCGGCAGGTATGACTTATGGCTACACCTTC CASSLKAAGMTYGYTF
TRBJ1-2 . TRBV12-3/TRBV12-4 . TGTGCCAGCAGTTTACAGGGGCCTTATGGCTACACCTTC CASSLQGPYGYTF
TRBJ1-2 . TRBV2 . TGTGCCACCAAGGGGCAGGGAGGCTATGGCTACACCTTC CATKGQGGYGYTF
TRBJ2-7 . TRBV5-4 TRBD2 TGTGCCAGCAGAATCACTAGCGGAGACAACTACGAGCAGTACTTC CASRITSGDNYEQYF
TRBJ2-7 . TRBV10-1 . TGCGCCAGCAGTGACAGGGCATACGAGCAGTACTTC CASSDRAYEQYF